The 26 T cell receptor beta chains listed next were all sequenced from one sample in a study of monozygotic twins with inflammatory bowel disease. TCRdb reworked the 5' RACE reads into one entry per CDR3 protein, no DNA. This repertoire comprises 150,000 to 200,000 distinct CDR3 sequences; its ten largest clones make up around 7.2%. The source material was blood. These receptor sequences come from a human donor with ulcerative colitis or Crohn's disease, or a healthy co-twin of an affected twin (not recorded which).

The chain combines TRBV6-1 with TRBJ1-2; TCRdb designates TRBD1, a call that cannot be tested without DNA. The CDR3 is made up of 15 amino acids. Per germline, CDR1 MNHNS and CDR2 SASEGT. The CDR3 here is CASRVQGEGPYGYTF.

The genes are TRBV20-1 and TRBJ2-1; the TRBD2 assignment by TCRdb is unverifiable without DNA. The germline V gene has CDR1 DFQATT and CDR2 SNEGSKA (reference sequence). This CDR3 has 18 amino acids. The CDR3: CSATPGTSGGPLYNEQFF.

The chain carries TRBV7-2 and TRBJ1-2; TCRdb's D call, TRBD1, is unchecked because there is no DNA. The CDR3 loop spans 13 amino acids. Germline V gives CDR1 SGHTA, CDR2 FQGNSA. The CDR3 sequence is CASSFKSGTGLSF.

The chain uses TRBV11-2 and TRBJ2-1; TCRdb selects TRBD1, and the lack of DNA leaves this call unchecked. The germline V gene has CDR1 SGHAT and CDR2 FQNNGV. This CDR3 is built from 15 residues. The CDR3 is CASSFSATSYNEQFF.

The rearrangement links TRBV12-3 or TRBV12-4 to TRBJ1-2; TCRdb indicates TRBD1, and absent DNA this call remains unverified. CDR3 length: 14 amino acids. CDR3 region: CASSRTGALYGYTF.

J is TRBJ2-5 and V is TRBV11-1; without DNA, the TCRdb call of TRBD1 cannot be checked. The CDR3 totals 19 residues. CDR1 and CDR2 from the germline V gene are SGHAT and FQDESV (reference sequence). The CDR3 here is CASSPRGSTGTGNLETQYF.

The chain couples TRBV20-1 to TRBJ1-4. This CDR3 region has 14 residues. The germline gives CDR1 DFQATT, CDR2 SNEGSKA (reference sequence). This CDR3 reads CSARGDSRNEKLFF.

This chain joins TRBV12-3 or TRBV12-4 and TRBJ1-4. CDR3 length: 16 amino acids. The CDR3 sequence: CASSLAPQRTNEKLFF.

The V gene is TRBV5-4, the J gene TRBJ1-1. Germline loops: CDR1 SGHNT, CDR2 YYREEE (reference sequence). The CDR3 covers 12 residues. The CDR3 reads CASSGDNTEAFF.

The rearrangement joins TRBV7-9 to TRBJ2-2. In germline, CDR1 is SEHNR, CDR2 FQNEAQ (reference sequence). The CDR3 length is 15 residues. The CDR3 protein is CASSPWAGRPGELFF.

The CDR3: CASSQGEEDTQYF. The chain combines TRBV4-1 with TRBJ2-3; TCRdb picks TRBD2, but there is no DNA to check that call. Germline-derived CDR1 and CDR2 are MGHRA and YSYEKL. The CDR3 runs 13 residues.

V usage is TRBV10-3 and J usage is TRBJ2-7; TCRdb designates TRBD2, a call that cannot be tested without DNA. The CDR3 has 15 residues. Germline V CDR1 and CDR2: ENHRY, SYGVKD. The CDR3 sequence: CAISFSLVGGDEQYF.

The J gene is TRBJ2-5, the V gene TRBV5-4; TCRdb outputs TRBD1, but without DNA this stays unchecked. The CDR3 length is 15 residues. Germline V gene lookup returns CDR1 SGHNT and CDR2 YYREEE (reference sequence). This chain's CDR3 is CASSLQGQGGETQYF.

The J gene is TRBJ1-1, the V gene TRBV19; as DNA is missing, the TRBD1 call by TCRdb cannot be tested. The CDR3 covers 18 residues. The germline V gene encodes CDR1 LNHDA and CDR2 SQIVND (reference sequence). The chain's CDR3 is CASAIRDRGHRGGTEAFF.

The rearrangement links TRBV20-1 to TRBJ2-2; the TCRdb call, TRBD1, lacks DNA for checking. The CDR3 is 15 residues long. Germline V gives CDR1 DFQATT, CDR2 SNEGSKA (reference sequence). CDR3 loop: CSALMGQGAAGELFF.

The CDR3 is CASSLVAGGSYEQYF. This chain joins TRBV7-6 and TRBJ2-7; TCRdb's assignment of TRBD2 cannot be checked, as there is no DNA. The CDR3 has 15 residues. Germline V gene data show CDR1 as SGHVS and CDR2 as FNYEAQ. The variable domain in full, with the rest retrieved from reference TRBV7-6 and TRBJ2-7, is GAGVSQSPRYKVTKRGQDVALRCDPISGHVSLYWYRQALGQGPEFLTYFNYEAQQDKSGLPNDRFSAERPEGSISTLTIQRTEQRDSAMYRCASSLVAGGSYEQYFGPGTRLTVT.

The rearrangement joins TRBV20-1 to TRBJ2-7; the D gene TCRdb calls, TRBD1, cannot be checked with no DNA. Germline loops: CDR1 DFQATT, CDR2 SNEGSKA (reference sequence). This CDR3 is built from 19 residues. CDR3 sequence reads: CSAREFGGGAESSSYEQYF.

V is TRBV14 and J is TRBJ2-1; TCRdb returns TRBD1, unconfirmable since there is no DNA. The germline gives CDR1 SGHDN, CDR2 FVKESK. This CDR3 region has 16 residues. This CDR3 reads CASSSPGTGAYNEQFF.

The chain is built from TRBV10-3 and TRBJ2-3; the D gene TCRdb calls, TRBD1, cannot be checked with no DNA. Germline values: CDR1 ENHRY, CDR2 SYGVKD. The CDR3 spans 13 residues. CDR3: CAIASGTTDTQYF.

The CDR3 region is CSVTGLRSYEQYF. The chain is built from TRBV20-1 and TRBJ2-7; TCRdb calls TRBD1, which cannot be checked without DNA. CDR1 and CDR2 (germline): DFQATT, SNEGSKA (reference sequence). The CDR3 is made up of 13 amino acids.

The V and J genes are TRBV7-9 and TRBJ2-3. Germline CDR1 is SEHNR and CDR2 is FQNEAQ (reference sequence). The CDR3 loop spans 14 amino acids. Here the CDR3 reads CASSLTPGTDTQYF.

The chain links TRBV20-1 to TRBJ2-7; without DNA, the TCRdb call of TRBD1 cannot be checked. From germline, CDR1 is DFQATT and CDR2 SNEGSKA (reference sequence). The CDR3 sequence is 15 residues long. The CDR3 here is CSAQRLDTSSYEQYF.

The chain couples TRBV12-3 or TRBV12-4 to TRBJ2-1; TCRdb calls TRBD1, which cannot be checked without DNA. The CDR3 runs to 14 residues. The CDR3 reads CASSLSSQLHEQFF.

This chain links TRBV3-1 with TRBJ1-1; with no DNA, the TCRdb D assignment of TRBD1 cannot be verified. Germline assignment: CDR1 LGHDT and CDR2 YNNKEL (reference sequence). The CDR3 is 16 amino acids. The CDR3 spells CASSQITGGEAYAAFF.

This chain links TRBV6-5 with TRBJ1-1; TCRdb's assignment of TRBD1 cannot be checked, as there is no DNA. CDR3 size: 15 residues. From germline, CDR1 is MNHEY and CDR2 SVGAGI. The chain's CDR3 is CASSYFRTGRTEAFF.

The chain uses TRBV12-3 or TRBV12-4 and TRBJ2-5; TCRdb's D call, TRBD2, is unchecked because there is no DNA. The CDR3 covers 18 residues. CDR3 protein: CASSLPRGGGPSSETQYF.